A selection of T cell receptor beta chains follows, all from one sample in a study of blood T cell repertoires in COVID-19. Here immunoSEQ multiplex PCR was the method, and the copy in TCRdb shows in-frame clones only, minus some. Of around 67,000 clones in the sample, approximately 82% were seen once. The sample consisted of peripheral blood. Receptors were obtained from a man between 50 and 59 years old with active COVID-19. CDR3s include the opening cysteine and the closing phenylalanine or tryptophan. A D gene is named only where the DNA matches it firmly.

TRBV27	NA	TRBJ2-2	CASSLIQGIDTGELFF
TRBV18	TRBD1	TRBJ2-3	CASSPTGGEDTQYF
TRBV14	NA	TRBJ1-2	CASSSFYGYTF
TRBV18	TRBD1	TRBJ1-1	CASSPGQGGPRTEAFF
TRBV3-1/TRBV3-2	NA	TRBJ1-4	CASSQGRYLRANEKLFF
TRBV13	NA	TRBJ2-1	CASSSGELYNEQFF
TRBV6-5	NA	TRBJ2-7	CASRRGWKNEQYF
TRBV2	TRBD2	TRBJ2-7	CAAGGGTYEQYF
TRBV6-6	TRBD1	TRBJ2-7	CASSTGQGVEQYF
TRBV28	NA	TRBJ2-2	CASSPYQGNTGELFF
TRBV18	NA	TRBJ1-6	CASSGYSGMGNSPLHF
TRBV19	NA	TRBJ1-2	CASSNSYGYTF
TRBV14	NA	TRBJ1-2	CASSQGAGNYGYTF
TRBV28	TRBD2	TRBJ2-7	CASSLLAGAYEQYF
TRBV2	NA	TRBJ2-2	CASSERQVDGELFF
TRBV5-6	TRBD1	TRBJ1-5	CASSPGTAQPQHF
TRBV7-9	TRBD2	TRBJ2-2	CASSSRREGNTGELFF
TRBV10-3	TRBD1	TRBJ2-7	CAISVGTGGESEQYF
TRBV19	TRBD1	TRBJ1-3	CATRQGLSGNTIYF
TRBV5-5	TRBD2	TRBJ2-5	CASSLAAGSEKTQYF
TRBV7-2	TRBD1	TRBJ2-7	CASTRDRATYEQYF
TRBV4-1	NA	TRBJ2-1	CASSQAGSGREQFF
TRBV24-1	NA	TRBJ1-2	CATSRPGTNYGYTF
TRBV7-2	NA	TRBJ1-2	CASSLIGSNYGYTF